This entry lists 15 T cell receptor beta chains sequenced from one sample in a study of OX40 agonist ivuxolimab in advanced cancers. Produced via immunoSEQ multiplex PCR; TCRdb's table is partial and in-frame only. The profile shows 95,000 to 100,000 clones, 85% to 95% of them singletons. The specimen was CD4+ or CD8+ T cells sorted from blood, collected in a trial of the OX40 agonist ivuxolimab. The source is an adult with an advanced solid tumor such as melanoma, head and neck, liver or kidney cancer.

This chain uses TRBV28 with TRBJ1-1; 9 nucleotides line up with TRBD1. From germline, CDR1 is MDHEN and CDR2 SYDVKM. This CDR3 contains 12 residues. The ends lost 6 bases at V and 8 bases at J; junction bases unmatched: 4. The CDR3 loop reads CASSFDRGEAFF. CDR3 nucleotides: TGTGCCAGCAGCTTCGACAGGGGGGAAGCTTTCTTT. Variable domain in full (rest from reference TRBV28 and TRBJ1-1): DVKVTQSSRYLVKRTGEKVFLECVQDMDHENMFWYRQDPGLGLRLIYFSYDVKMKEKGDIPEGYSVSREKKERFSLILESASTNQTSMYLCASSFDRGEAFFGQGTRLTVV.

The gene calls are TRBV6-6 and TRBJ1-1; D ambiguous. CDR3 size: 13 residues. The ends were cut back, 2 bases at V and 5 bases at J, with 9 bases in the middle. Germline-derived CDR1 and CDR2 are MNHNY and SVGAGI (reference sequence). In nucleotides, the CDR3 is TGTGCCAGCAGTTACGTATTCGGGACTGAAGCTTTCTTT. It is translated as CASSYVFGTEAFF.

For this clone: Other DNA sequences in this sample translate to the same CDR3. V usage is TRBV30 and J usage is TRBJ1-5, with 7 bases identical to TRBD1. The CDR3 loop spans 13 amino acids. Germline V lookup: CDR1 GTSNPN, CDR2 SVGIG (reference sequence). The V gene end was trimmed by 0 bases and the J gene end by 4 bases; junction bases not matched to a gene: 0. DNA for the CDR3: TGTGCCTGGAGTGTACAGGGGAATCAGCCCCAGCATTTT. Protein product: CAWSVQGNQPQHF.

V usage is TRBV30 and J usage is TRBJ2-3, with D perhaps matching TRBD1 or TRBD2 (7 bases each). The length of the CDR3 is 15 residues. Germline V gives CDR1 GTSNPN, CDR2 SVGIG (reference sequence). Between the trimmed V and J ends, which lost 2 bases and 2 bases, there was a span of 14 bases. The CDR3 DNA is TGTGCCTGGAGTCGGCAGGGGGGGCCCACAGATACGCAGTATTTT. Its protein product is CAWSRQGGPTDTQYF.

This chain links TRBV6-5 with TRBJ2-7, with unresolved D. Trimming removed 5 bases from V and 3 bases from J, with 14 bases in between. From germline, CDR1 is MNHEY and CDR2 SVGAGI. CDR3 length: 14 amino acids. The CDR3 loop is CASSPGGIDYEQYV. The CDR3 DNA is TGTGCCAGCAGTCCGGGCGGCATAGACTACGAGCAGTACGTC.

The rearrangement uses TRBV5-1 and TRBJ1-3; 7 positions match TRBD1. Germline V gene data show CDR1 as SGHRS and CDR2 as YFSETQ. V lost 0 bases, J lost 7 bases, and 1 base stayed unmatched. There are 13 residues in the CDR3. CDR3 coding DNA: TGCGCCAGCAGCTTGGAGGGGGCGAACACCATATATTTT. Protein sequence: CASSLEGANTIYF.

The J gene is TRBJ2-1, the V gene TRBV2, with D uncertain. The CDR3 has 17 residues. Germline V gene data show CDR1 as SNHLY and CDR2 as FYNNEI. The V and J ends lost 8 bases and 3 bases respectively, with 23 bases between them. Here the CDR3 reads CASGSNIVVVDYNEQFF. In nucleotides, the CDR3 is TGTGCCAGCGGGTCGAACATTGTCGTAGTTGACTACAATGAGCAGTTCTTC.

The chain uses TRBV9 and TRBJ2-1; the match to TRBD2 covers 16 bases. The V and J ends lost 6 bases and 15 bases, in that order; junction bases with no gene match: 18. This CDR3 contains 17 residues. CDR1 SGDLS and CDR2 YYNGEE come from the germline V gene. DNA of the CDR3: TGTGCCAGCACCCCACAGGGACTAGCGGGAGGGCCGGTCTCGCCGTTCTTC. This encodes CASTPQGLAGGPVSPFF.

V gene TRBV10-3 combines with J gene TRBJ2-7; no reliable D call. CDR3 length: 10 residues. CDR1 and CDR2 (germline): ENHRY, SYGVKD. Trimming cost V 7 bases and J 7 bases, with 8 bases left between them. The CDR3 sequence is CAIIYLEQYF. The CDR3 DNA reads TGTGCCATCATATACCTTGAGCAGTACTTC.

The rearrangement uses TRBV7-2 and TRBJ1-5; D call uncertain. Germline CDR1 is SGHTA and CDR2 is FQGNSA. This CDR3 contains 13 residues. The germline V and J ends were trimmed by 4 bases and 5 bases, with 9 bases remaining between them. CDR3 coding DNA: TGTGCCAGCAGCTCCTATATGGATCAGCCCCAGCATTTT. Its translation: CASSSYMDQPQHF.

V usage is TRBV6-6 and J usage is TRBJ2-5; 11 bases align to TRBD2. V lost 2 bases and J lost 5; bases outside the gene matches: 7. The CDR3 spans 16 residues. Germline CDR1 is MNHNY and CDR2 is SVGAGI (reference sequence). The CDR3 DNA reads as TGTGCCAGCAGTTACCAGGCGGCTAGCGGGGGGGAGACCCAGTACTTC. Translation: CASSYQAASGGETQYF.

This chain uses TRBV28 with TRBJ1-2; D may be TRBD1 (6 bases). In germline, CDR1 is MDHEN, CDR2 SYDVKM. Trimming removed 7 bases at V and 4 bases at J, with 13 bases between. The CDR3 runs 13 residues. CDR3 region: CASTPQGGYGYTF. The CDR3 coding sequence is TGTGCCAGCACTCCACAGGGAGGCTATGGCTACACCTTC.

The chain has TRBV2 and TRBJ2-3; tentative D call: TRBD1 (6 bases). Germline CDR1 is SNHLY and CDR2 is FYNNEI. V lost 6 bases, J lost 1 base, and 11 bases lay in between. The CDR3 has 14 amino acids. CDR3 protein: CASSQGLGTDTQYF. The CDR3 DNA reads TGTGCCAGCAGCCAGGGGCTTGGCACAGATACGCAGTATTTT.

This chain joins TRBV18 and TRBJ1-6; 7 bases agree with TRBD1. Germline loops: CDR1 KGHSH, CDR2 LQKENI. This CDR3 spans 16 amino acids. J gave up 0 bases and V 3 bases, and 2 bases lay outside the gene matches. For the CDR3, the DNA is TGTGCCAGCTCACCGGGACAGAGCTCCTATAATTCACCCCTCCACTTT. Protein product: CASSPGQSSYNSPLHF.

The V call is TRBV21-1, the J call TRBJ1-5; the table gives TRBD1 as D, unverified against the DNA. TRBV21-1 is classified as a pseudogene. The CDR3 sequence is 14 residues long. CDR3 loop: CASITVSLNQPQHF. CDR3 sequence (DNA): TGTGCCAGCATAACAGTGTCCCTTAATCAGCCCCAGCATTTT.